Shown below are 27 T cell receptor beta chains from a single sample sequenced in a study of metastatic and nonmetastatic thyroid tumors. TCRdb re-clonotyped the PCR reads via MiXCR. The data hold tens of thousands of clones, with around 23% observed a single time. No treatment had been given to any patient before thyroid surgery. Sequenced input: blood. All receptors derive from a male donor with papillary thyroid cancer or a benign thyroid nodule (not recorded which). Some clones in this sample may be carry-over from other donors' samples.

This clone was counted at least ten times. This chain uses TRBV20-1 with TRBJ2-3, with 7 bases aligning to TRBD2. The CDR3 runs to 13 residues. V was clipped by 5 bases and J by 2 bases; unmatched bases: 4. Germline assignment: CDR1 DFQATT and CDR2 SNEGSKA (reference sequence). The DNA of the CDR3 is TGCAGTGCTCAGCGGGATGCCACAGATACGCAGTATTTT. Amino acids: CSAQRDATDTQYF.

This clone showed up many times. The chain links TRBV10-3 to TRBJ2-7, with 14 bases lining up with TRBD2. V dropped 0 bases and J dropped 2; count of bases not matched to a gene: 6. The CDR3 runs to 18 residues. The germline CDR1 and CDR2 sequences are ENHRY and SYGVKD. Written as DNA, the CDR3 is TGTGCCATCAGTGAGTCAGGACTAGCGGGAGGAGGGGCCTACGAGCAGTACTTC. Residues: CAISESGLAGGGAYEQYF.

This clone was counted many times. The chain uses TRBV24-1 and TRBJ2-7; 8 bases are shared with TRBD1. This CDR3 is built from 15 residues. Looked up from germline, CDR1 is KGHDR and CDR2 is SFDVKD. J was trimmed by 3 bases and V by 3 bases; bases with no gene match: 6. The CDR3 coding sequence is TGTGCCACCAGTGATACCGGGACAGGTAACTACGAGCAGTACTTC. Translating it yields CATSDTGTGNYEQYF.

This chain links TRBV19 with TRBJ2-6; 11 bases align to TRBD2. After removal of 4 bases from V and 2 bases from J, the junction contained 10 bases not matched to a gene. Germline V CDR1 and CDR2: LNHDA, SQIVND (reference sequence). The CDR3 is 19 residues long. The CDR3 loop is CASSKASGRTTPGANVLTF. The CDR3 bases are TGTGCCAGTAGTAAGGCTAGCGGGAGGACAACACCTGGGGCCAACGTCCTGACTTTC.

V gene TRBV6-2 or TRBV6-3 combines with J gene TRBJ1-1; D not resolved. Germline CDR1 and CDR2: MNHEY and SVGEGT. The CDR3 sequence is 15 residues long. V lost 6 bases to trimming and J lost 1 base, with 15 bases between them. CDR3 coding DNA: TGTGCCAGCAGGCCAACGAGCCCCCCGAACACTGAAGCTTTCTTT. This translates into CASRPTSPPNTEAFF.

This clone was recorded many times. The chain combines TRBV20-1 with TRBJ2-7; 9 bases line up with TRBD2. This CDR3 spans 13 amino acids. Per germline, CDR1 DFQATT and CDR2 SNEGSKA (reference sequence). With V trimmed by 3 bases and J by 5 bases, 5 bases remained unmatched. The chain's CDR3 is CSASSGRFDEQYF. The CDR3, as DNA: TGCAGTGCTAGTAGCGGGAGATTCGACGAGCAGTACTTC.

This clone has ten or more counts. The chain combines TRBV15 with TRBJ2-5, with 9 bases lining up with TRBD1. The CDR3 extends over 13 amino acids. Germline V lookup: CDR1 LNHNV, CDR2 YYDKDF (reference sequence). Trimming removed 5 bases from V and 4 bases from J; junction bases left unmatched: 2. The CDR3 region is CATSRDRAETQYF. As DNA, the CDR3 is TGTGCCACCAGCCGGGACAGGGCAGAGACCCAGTACTTC.

This clone was picked up many times. This chain joins TRBV20-1 and TRBJ2-7, with 10 bases matching TRBD2. From germline, CDR1 is DFQATT and CDR2 SNEGSKA (reference sequence). J gave up 0 bases and V 1 base, and 21 bases lay outside the gene matches. The CDR3 spans 21 residues. Here the CDR3 reads CSARVRRLAGVLLRDSYEQYF. DNA of the CDR3: TGCAGTGCTAGAGTCAGGCGGCTAGCGGGAGTGTTGTTGCGGGACTCCTACGAGCAGTACTTC.

This clone has at least ten counts. This chain connects TRBV6-4 to TRBJ2-3; 10 bases agree with TRBD2. The CDR3 length is 16 residues. Germline CDR1 reads MRHNA; CDR2 reads SNTAGT. The junction had 6 bases not matched to a gene; V was cut back by 3 bases and J by 3 bases. CDR3 nucleotide sequence: TGTGCCAGCAGTGAAGCTAGCGGGAGAGGTACAGATACGCAGTATTTT. Its translation is CASSEASGRGTDTQYF.

This clone was observed a few times. A junction boundary mismatches the germline segment, possibly from a read error. The chain recombines TRBV6-1 with TRBJ1-2, with TRBD1 matching 10 bases. This CDR3 has 13 residues. Germline-derived CDR1 and CDR2 are MNHNS and SASEGT. CDR3 DNA: TGTGCCATCAGTGCCGGGACAGGGGTCCGCTACACCTTC. Residues: CAISAGTGVRYTF.

The gene calls are TRBV28 and TRBJ1-1; the D is unclear. V was cut by 1 base and J by 5 bases, with 8 bases left in between. Germline V CDR1 and CDR2: MDHEN, SYDVKM. CDR3 size: 13 residues. The CDR3 sequence is CASSLFRQTEAFF. CDR3 nucleotide sequence: TGTGCCAGCAGTTTATTTCGGCAGACTGAAGCTTTCTTT.

V is TRBV6-2 or TRBV6-3 and J is TRBJ2-1; possible D gene TRBD2, 5 bases. The CDR3 totals 15 residues. Germline V gene data show CDR1 as MNHEY and CDR2 as SVGEGT. Trimming took off 2 bases at V and 1 base at J, with 9 bases between the two ends. The CDR3 reads CASSYGSGSYNEQFF. CDR3 sequence (DNA): TGTGCCAGCAGTTACGGGAGCGGTTCCTACAATGAGCAGTTCTTC.

This clone has at least ten counts. The junction departs from germline at one end; a sequencing error may be responsible. For the CDR3, the DNA is TGTGCCAGCAGCTTAGCGGTTGGTAGTGGCCACACCTTC. Translation: CASSLAVGSGHTF. The rearrangement uses TRBV7-9 and TRBJ1-2, with D hard to call. The CDR3 extends over 13 amino acids. CDR1 SEHNR and CDR2 FQNEAQ come from the germline V gene (reference sequence).

The sample holds many counts of this clone. A junction boundary mismatches the germline segment, possibly from a read error. At the DNA level, this CDR3 is encoded by other sequences in the same sample as well. This chain uses TRBV19 with TRBJ1-2, with TRBD1 matching 10 bases. Germline V gene lookup returns CDR1 LNHDA and CDR2 SQIVND (reference sequence). This CDR3 has 16 residues. The CDR3 reads CASSRAGTGAGYGYTF. In DNA form, the CDR3 reads TGTGCCAGTAGTAGAGCCGGGACAGGGGCTGGCTATGGCTACACCTTT.

The chain couples TRBV5-1 to TRBJ2-7, with D tentatively TRBD1 or TRBD2 (5 bases each). Germline CDR1 is SGHRS and CDR2 is YFSETQ. V dropped 2 bases and J dropped 0 bases, with 9 bases sitting between them. This CDR3 region has 14 residues. The DNA of the CDR3 is TGCGCCAGCAGCTTAGGGGAGAACTCCTACGAGCAGTACTTC. Encoded protein: CASSLGENSYEQYF.

This clone has at least ten counts. V is TRBV28 and J is TRBJ2-7; no definite D call. Germline CDR1 is MDHEN and CDR2 is SYDVKM. The CDR3 runs 11 residues. Trimming took 4 bases from V and 4 from J, leaving 5 bases between them. CDR3 sequence (DNA): TGTGCCAGCAGTTCTGAATACGAGCAGTACTTC. Protein product: CASSSEYEQYF. Looking up the rest from reference TRBV28 and TRBJ2-7 gives the full variable domain: DVKVTQSSRYLVKRTGEKVFLECVQDMDHENMFWYRQDPGLGLRLIYFSYDVKMKEKGDIPEGYSVSREKKERFSLILESASTNQTSMYLCASSSEYEQYFGPGTRLTVT.

This clone was seen many times. The chain uses TRBV20-1 and TRBJ2-3, with 9 bases fitting TRBD2. The CDR3 is 16 residues long. The germline gives CDR1 DFQATT, CDR2 SNEGSKA (reference sequence). Trimming cost V 5 bases and J 2 bases; bases outside gene matches: 11. CDR3 DNA: TGCAGTGCTCCGACATTGACTAGCGGAGACACAGATACGCAGTATTTT. This gives the protein CSAPTLTSGDTDTQYF.

There are many counts of this clone. The rearrangement joins TRBV28 to TRBJ1-5; maybe TRBD1 (5 bases). Per the germline V gene, CDR1 is MDHEN and CDR2 is SYDVKM. This CDR3 is 19 amino acids long. V shed 2 bases and J shed 2 bases, with 22 bases lying between them. In DNA, the CDR3 is TGTGCCAGCAGTTTACGTATGGGGGGTAGTTTAGGTGGCAATCAGCCCCAGCATTTT. Translated: CASSLRMGGSLGGNQPQHF.

The chain is built from TRBV11-2 and TRBJ1-2; TRBD1 matches 7 bases. V trimming: 0 bases; J trimming: 0 bases; junction bases outside the gene matches: 4. From germline, CDR1 is SGHAT and CDR2 FQNNGV. CDR3 size: 16 residues. The CDR3 here is CASSLDLDRANYGYTF. The DNA for the CDR3 is TGTGCCAGCAGCTTAGATCTTGACAGGGCTAACTATGGCTACACCTTC.

This clone was recorded at least ten times. The rearrangement joins TRBV15 to TRBJ1-3; maybe TRBD1 (5 bases). Trimming stripped 5 bases from V and 3 bases from J, with 14 bases between. This CDR3 has 15 residues. The germline CDR1 and CDR2 sequences are LNHNV and YYDKDF (reference sequence). CDR3 loop: CATSLEGARGNTIYF. CDR3 coding DNA: TGTGCCACCAGCCTCGAAGGGGCGCGTGGAAACACCATATATTTT.

This clone was recorded at least ten times. The chain has TRBV20-1 and TRBJ2-5; 15 bases agree with TRBD2. With V trimmed by 0 bases and J by 7 bases, 9 bases remained unmatched. The CDR3 is 17 amino acids. CDR1 and CDR2 from the germline V gene are DFQATT and SNEGSKA (reference sequence). The CDR3 spells CSAREVGLAGGRGTQYF. The CDR3, as DNA: TGCAGTGCTAGAGAAGTGGGACTAGCGGGAGGCCGGGGGACCCAGTACTTC.

This clone was seen repeatedly, ten times or more. The V and J genes are TRBV6-1 and TRBJ1-1; TRBD1 is a possible D gene (6 bases). The CDR3 consists of 14 residues. Germline loops: CDR1 MNHNS, CDR2 SASEGT. Trimming left V 7 bases short and J 4 bases short, with 16 bases between. CDR3: CASILRGLGTEAFF. The CDR3 coding sequence is TGTGCCAGCATTCTCCGGGGGCTGGGCACTGAAGCTTTCTTT.

This clone was detected ten times or more. This chain joins TRBV28 and TRBJ1-1; 8 bases match TRBD1. J gave up 2 bases and V 6 bases, and 11 bases lay outside the gene matches. Germline values: CDR1 MDHEN, CDR2 SYDVKM. The CDR3 extends over 16 amino acids. The CDR3 loop is CASSSPRGQKNTEAFF. In nucleotides, the CDR3 is TGTGCCAGCAGCTCCCCCAGGGGGCAAAAAAACACTGAAGCTTTCTTT.

In regard to this clone: A much bigger clone sits one base away, suggesting this may be a read error. This rearrangement joins TRBV20-1 to TRBJ2-1, with D perhaps matching TRBD1 or TRBD2 (5 bases each). In germline, CDR1 is DFQATT, CDR2 SNEGSKA (reference sequence). V lost 2 bases to trimming and J lost 6 bases, with 14 bases between them. The CDR3 totals 14 residues. CDR3 sequence: CSARLGGTLNEQFF. Written as DNA, the CDR3 is TGCAGTGCTAGATTGGGTGGGACGCTCAATGAGCAGTTCTTC.

This clone showed up just a few times. The chain couples TRBV12-3 or TRBV12-4 to TRBJ1-6; 9 nucleotides agree with TRBD1. The CDR3 has 15 residues. V gave up 6 bases and J gave up 9 bases; unmatched junction bases: 9. The CDR3, as DNA: TGTGCCAGCAGGGGCGGGGACAGGGCAAGTTCACCCCTCCACTTT. Its translation is CASRGGDRASSPLHF.

This clone has more than one count but fewer than ten. The CDR3 ends on some other residue instead of the conserved phenylalanine or tryptophan, so this is likely a read error. The chain joins TRBV6-1 to TRBJ1-5, with D possibly TRBD1 on 6 matching bases. Germline V gives CDR1 MNHNS, CDR2 SASEGT. This CDR3 spans 15 amino acids. Trimming left V 4 bases short and J 9 bases short, with 19 bases between. The CDR3, as DNA: TGTGCCAGCAGTGCGGAGGGGGGCTTATCCTGGCCCCAGCATTCT. Translation: CASSAEGGLSWPQHS.

This clone was observed many times. The rearrangement links TRBV15 to TRBJ1-1; D is unresolved. Germline V CDR1 and CDR2: LNHNV, YYDKDF (reference sequence). Trimming took off 0 bases at V and 1 base at J, with 6 bases between the two ends. This CDR3 comprises 14 residues. CDR3 amino acids: CATSRDLGNTEAFF. Written as DNA, the CDR3 is TGTGCCACCAGCAGAGATCTGGGGAACACTGAAGCTTTCTTT.